This passage covers 26 T cell receptor beta chains from one sample sequenced in a study of metastatic and nonmetastatic thyroid tumors (dated by TCRdb to about 2020). Before undergoing thyroid surgery, none of the patients had been given any kind of treatment. Receptor amplification or capture employed PCR. The instrument was an Illumina HiSeq 4000. TCRdb trimmed the raw reads at Q25, called clones with MiXCR and kept productive beta chains. The sample has fewer than 40,000 clones on record, about 45% of them singletons. The ten biggest clones cover approximately 24% of the sample. The sample comprised tumor tissue. These receptor sequences come from a male donor with papillary thyroid cancer or a benign thyroid nodule (not recorded which). Some clones in this sample may be carry-over from other donors' samples.

The CDR3 DNA reads as TGTGCCAGCAGCTTTTGGACAGGGGGGAACAATGAGCAGTTCTTC. Residues: CASSFWTGGNNEQFF. This rearrangement joins TRBV5-5 to TRBJ2-1; 10 bases are a match to TRBD1. This CDR3 contains 15 residues. Germline CDR1 reads SGHKS; CDR2 reads YYEKEE (reference sequence). V gave up 2 bases and J gave up 5 bases; unmatched junction bases: 4.

This chain uses TRBV20-1 with TRBJ1-6; 8 bases match TRBD1. V shed 0 bases and J 10 bases; nucleotides not matched to a gene: 8. The CDR3 runs to 15 residues. Germline V gene data show CDR1 as DFQATT and CDR2 as SNEGSKA (reference sequence). The CDR3 nucleotides are TGCAGTGCTAGAGATATGGACAGGGACGTCTCACCCCTCCACTTT. This encodes CSARDMDRDVSPLHF.

V is TRBV6-1 and J is TRBJ2-7, with D tentatively TRBD1 (6 bases). Germline V gene sequence: CDR1 MNHNS, CDR2 SASEGT. The CDR3 contains 14 residues. The V end lost 4 bases, the J end lost 3 bases, and 13 bases lay between the germline ends. The CDR3 DNA follows: TGTGCCAGCAGTGGAACCGGGACACTCTACGAGCAGTACTTC. Amino acid sequence: CASSGTGTLYEQYF.

This clone was observed a few times. V gene TRBV12-3 or TRBV12-4 combines with J gene TRBJ2-7; D is unclear. With 8 bases removed from V and 3 bases from J, the gap between germline ends came to 8 bases. The CDR3 loop spans 11 amino acids. CDR3 sequence (DNA): TGTGCCAGCGCCAAACGCTACGAGCAGTACTTC. This translates into CASAKRYEQYF.

The J gene is TRBJ1-2, the V gene TRBV30; tentatively, D is TRBD1 (5 bases). V lost 3 bases to trimming and J lost 2 bases, with 7 bases between them. The CDR3 loop spans 12 amino acids. Germline assignment: CDR1 GTSNPN and CDR2 SVGIG (reference sequence). In DNA form, the CDR3 reads TGTGCCTGGAGCGGGGACAACTATGGCTACACCTTC. Translation gives CAWSGDNYGYTF.

This chain links TRBV27 with TRBJ2-3; the D gene is possibly TRBD2 (7 bases). This CDR3 comprises 15 residues. Trimming removed 8 bases at V and 1 base at J, with 16 bases between. Germline V gene sequence: CDR1 MNHEY, CDR2 SMNVEV (reference sequence). CDR3 nucleotide sequence: TGTGCCAGCTCACGGAGGGGGGGAGGCACAGATACGCAGTATTTT. Translated, it gives CASSRRGGGTDTQYF.

In its sample, this clone was seen a few times. J is TRBJ2-2 and V is TRBV20-1; D unclear. Germline-derived CDR1 and CDR2 are DFQATT and SNEGSKA (reference sequence). V lost 0 bases and J lost 8, with 10 bases in between. The CDR3 is 13 amino acids. The chain's CDR3 is CSAREDVGGELFF. CDR3 in DNA: TGCAGTGCTAGAGAGGACGTAGGGGGGGAGCTGTTTTTT.

The chain employs TRBV30 and TRBJ1-5; 7 positions match TRBD1. CDR3 size: 16 residues. CDR1 GTSNPN and CDR2 SVGIG come from the germline V gene (reference sequence). Trimming took 2 bases from V and 3 from J; bases not matched to a gene: 10. In DNA, the CDR3 is TGTGCCTGGAGTCTCCAGACAGGGAGATTCAATCAGCCCCAGCATTTT. Translated: CAWSLQTGRFNQPQHF.

This clone has more than one count but fewer than ten. The gene calls are TRBV2 and TRBJ2-2, with D possibly being TRBD2 (6 bases). The CDR3 spans 13 residues. Trimming took 4 bases from V and 4 from J, leaving 7 bases between them. The V gene's germline CDR1 is SNHLY and CDR2 FYNNEI. Here the CDR3 reads CASSAEGTGELFF. As DNA, the CDR3 is TGTGCCAGCAGTGCGGAGGGCACCGGGGAGCTGTTTTTT. Full variable domain (remainder filled in from reference TRBV2 and TRBJ2-2): EPEVTQTPSHQVTQMGQEVILRCVPISNHLYFYWYRQILGQKVEFLVSFYNNEISEKSEIFDDQFSVERPDGSNFTLKIRSTKLEDSAMYFCASSAEGTGELFFGEGSRLTVL.

The chain joins TRBV5-5 to TRBJ1-2; D not resolved. V was trimmed by 3 bases and J by 2 bases, leaving 8 bases between them. Germline CDR1 is SGHKS and CDR2 is YYEKEE (reference sequence). CDR3 length: 13 amino acids. The CDR3 DNA reads TGTGCCAGCAGCTATCAGGTGAACTATGGCTACACCTTC. Its translation: CASSYQVNYGYTF.

This clone turned up a few times. The chain couples TRBV6-1 to TRBJ1-2; 11 nucleotides agree with TRBD1. The CDR3 totals 14 residues. Germline values: CDR1 MNHNS, CDR2 SASEGT. J was trimmed by 6 bases and V by 3 bases; bases with no gene match: 3. CDR3 region: CASSEMGQGDGYTF. CDR3 bases: TGTGCCAGCAGTGAGATGGGACAGGGGGATGGCTACACCTTC.

This clone was picked up a small number of times. The V gene is TRBV2, the J gene TRBJ2-5; 10 nucleotides match TRBD2. V lost 4 bases and J lost 5; bases outside the gene matches: 4. Germline values: CDR1 SNHLY, CDR2 FYNNEI. This CDR3 is built from 14 residues. This CDR3 is CASSGAGGKETQYF. CDR3 sequence (DNA): TGTGCCAGCAGTGGAGCGGGGGGGAAGGAGACCCAGTACTTC.

By sample fraction, this clone is large. CDR3 protein: CASSQGLTGGGVETQYF. In DNA, the CDR3 is TGTGCCAGCAGCCAGGGGCTAACAGGGGGCGGGGTAGAGACCCAGTACTTC. V gene TRBV11-2 combines with J gene TRBJ2-5; 9 positions match TRBD1. The germline V gene encodes CDR1 SGHAT and CDR2 FQNNGV. The CDR3 is 17 amino acids. V lost 5 bases to trimming and J lost 4 bases; unmatched junction nucleotides: 14.

In its sample, this clone was seen a few times. The chain has TRBV4-1 and TRBJ1-4; 9 bases map to TRBD1. The trim removed 4 bases at V and 6 bases at J, leaving 6 bases unmatched. This CDR3 has 15 amino acids. CDR1 and CDR2 from the germline V gene are MGHRA and YSYEKL. The DNA for the CDR3 is TGCGCCAGCAGCCCTACAGGGGGCGCGGATGAAAAACTGTTTTTT. Translated: CASSPTGGADEKLFF.

In its sample, this clone was seen a few times. The rearrangement uses TRBV5-8 and TRBJ2-7, with TRBD1 matching 11 bases. The CDR3 has 16 amino acids. With 0 bases clipped from V and 1 base from J, the junction kept 3 bases outside the gene matches. Germline CDR1 reads SGHTS; CDR2 reads YDEGEE. The CDR3 spells CASSLEGDRGSYEQYF. CDR3 nucleotide sequence: TGTGCCAGCAGCTTGGAGGGGGACAGGGGGTCCTACGAGCAGTACTTC. Looking up the rest from reference TRBV5-8 and TRBJ2-7 gives the full variable domain: EAGVTQSPTHLIKTRGQQATLRCSPISGHTSVYWYQQALGLGLQFLLWYDEGEERNRGNFPPRFSGRQFPNYSSELNVNALELEDSALYLCASSLEGDRGSYEQYFGPGTRLTVT.

The chain combines TRBV6-1 with TRBJ1-1; D is perhaps TRBD1 (5 bases). This CDR3 is built from 15 residues. The germline V and J ends were trimmed by 6 bases and 4 bases, with 18 bases remaining between them. The V gene's germline CDR1 is MNHNS and CDR2 SASEGT. CDR3 protein: CASRPPGGGGTEAFF. In nucleotides, the CDR3 is TGTGCCAGCAGGCCTCCTGGGGGGGGAGGCACTGAAGCTTTCTTT.

This clone was detected only a few times. The J gene is TRBJ1-1, the V gene TRBV28; tentative D call: TRBD1 (5 bases). Trimming took off 7 bases at V and 0 bases at J, with 15 bases between the two ends. CDR1 is MDHEN, CDR2 SYDVKM, per germline. The CDR3 is made up of 15 amino acids. The CDR3: CASTPQGALNTEAFF. The DNA for the CDR3 is TGTGCCAGCACCCCTCAAGGGGCCCTGAACACTGAAGCTTTCTTT.

This clone has just a few counts. The V gene is TRBV28, the J gene TRBJ1-5; D gene uncertain. Trimming pared 5 bases from V and 0 bases from J, leaving 14 bases between. Germline V gene data show CDR1 as MDHEN and CDR2 as SYDVKM. This CDR3 comprises 16 residues. The CDR3 reads CASSSRREFSNQPQHF. CDR3 DNA sequence: TGTGCCAGCAGTAGCCGCCGGGAATTTAGCAATCAGCCCCAGCATTTT.

The chain recombines TRBV6-2 or TRBV6-3 with TRBJ1-2; tentative D call: TRBD1 (6 bases). The germline V and J ends were trimmed by 7 bases and 5 bases, with 14 bases remaining between them. The length of the CDR3 is 13 residues. Germline CDR1 MNHEY, CDR2 SVGEGT. CDR3 nucleotides: TGTGCCAGCATTAAAACGGGACAATATGGCTACACCTTC. As protein: CASIKTGQYGYTF.

J is TRBJ2-1 and V is TRBV7-9, with 7 bases matching TRBD2. Trimming removed 6 bases from V and 6 bases from J; junction bases left unmatched: 5. The CDR3 has 13 amino acids. CDR1 and CDR2 from the germline V gene are SEHNR and FQNEAQ (reference sequence). The CDR3 spells CASRSSGGNEQFF. The DNA of the CDR3 is TGTGCCAGCAGAAGCTCGGGGGGCAATGAGCAGTTCTTC.

V usage is TRBV7-9 and J usage is TRBJ2-7; 11 bases line up with TRBD2. The CDR3 extends over 15 amino acids. The J segment lost 7 bases and the V segment lost 4 bases, leaving 9 bases of the junction unmatched. Per germline, CDR1 SEHNR and CDR2 FQNEAQ (reference sequence). The CDR3 sequence: CASSSYSGRAREQYF. The CDR3 region has the DNA TGTGCCAGCAGCTCATATAGCGGGAGGGCCAGAGAGCAGTACTTC.

This clone has a handful of counts. This rearrangement joins TRBV6-2 or TRBV6-3 to TRBJ2-7, with 7 positions matching TRBD1. The CDR3 has 14 amino acids. Germline V gene sequence: CDR1 MNHEY, CDR2 SVGEGT. Unmatched junction bases numbered 10, after V lost 8 bases and J lost 3 bases. Here the CDR3 reads CASGSMRGHYEQYF. CDR3 bases: TGTGCCAGCGGTAGCATGAGGGGGCACTACGAGCAGTACTTC.

This clone was observed a handful of times. This chain uses TRBV30 with TRBJ2-3, with D tentatively TRBD2 (5 bases). Trimming stripped 5 bases from V and 4 bases from J, with 19 bases between. The length of the CDR3 is 15 residues. In germline, CDR1 is GTSNPN, CDR2 SVGIG (reference sequence). This chain's CDR3 is CAWSGDYPVADTQYF. In DNA, the CDR3 is TGTGCCTGGTCCGGGGATTACCCCGTGGCAGATACGCAGTATTTT.

The chain carries TRBV5-1 and TRBJ2-7, with TRBD2 as a possible D gene (5 bases). CDR1 SGHRS and CDR2 YFSETQ come from the germline V gene. Trimming removed 3 bases at V and 2 bases at J, with 12 bases between. This CDR3 contains 14 residues. CDR3 sequence (DNA): TGCGCCAGCAGCTCACTAAGCGGACCCTACGAGCAGTACTTC. It specifies CASSSLSGPYEQYF.

Only one count was recorded for this clone. The rearrangement joins TRBV7-9 to TRBJ2-7, with 8 positions matching TRBD2. CDR3 length: 15 amino acids. Losses at the gene ends were 0 bases for V and 7 bases for J; bases not matched to a gene: 8. Germline CDR1 and CDR2: SEHNR and FQNEAQ (reference sequence). CDR3 nucleotide sequence: TGTGCCAGCAGCTTAGCGCCGGGAGGGGGTATGGAGCAGTACTTC. It translates to CASSLAPGGGMEQYF.

This clone appeared a few times. Here the CDR3 DNA reads TGTGCCAGCAGTGAAGAACGAGACACCGCCTACGAGCAGTACTTC. This codes for CASSEERDTAYEQYF. The chain carries TRBV6-1 and TRBJ2-7; D gene ambiguous. This CDR3 spans 15 amino acids. Trimming pared 1 base from V and 2 bases from J, leaving 12 bases between. The germline gives CDR1 MNHNS, CDR2 SASEGT.